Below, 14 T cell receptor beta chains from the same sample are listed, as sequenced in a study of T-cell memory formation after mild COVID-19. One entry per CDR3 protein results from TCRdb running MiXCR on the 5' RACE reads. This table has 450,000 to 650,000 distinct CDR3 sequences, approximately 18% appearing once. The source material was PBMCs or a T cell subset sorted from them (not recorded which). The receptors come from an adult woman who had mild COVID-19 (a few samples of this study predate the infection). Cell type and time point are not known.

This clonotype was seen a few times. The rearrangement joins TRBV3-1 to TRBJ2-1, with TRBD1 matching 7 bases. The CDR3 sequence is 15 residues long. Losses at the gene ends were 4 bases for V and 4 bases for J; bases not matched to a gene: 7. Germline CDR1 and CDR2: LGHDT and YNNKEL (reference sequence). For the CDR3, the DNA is TGTGCCAGCAGCCCCCGGACAGGACCGTACAATGAGCAGTTCTTC. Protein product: CASSPRTGPYNEQFF.

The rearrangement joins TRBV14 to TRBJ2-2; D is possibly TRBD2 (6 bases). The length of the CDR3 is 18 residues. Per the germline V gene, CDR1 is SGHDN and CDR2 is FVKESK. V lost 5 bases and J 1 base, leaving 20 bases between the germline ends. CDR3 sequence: CASSVYRDSLRNTGELFF. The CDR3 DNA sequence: TGTGCCAGCAGCGTATACCGGGACTCTCTTCGGAACACCGGGGAGCTGTTTTTT.

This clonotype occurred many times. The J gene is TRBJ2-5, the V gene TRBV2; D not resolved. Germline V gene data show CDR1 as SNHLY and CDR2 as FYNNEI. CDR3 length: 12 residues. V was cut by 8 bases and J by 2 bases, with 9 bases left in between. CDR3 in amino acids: CASGSYQETQYF. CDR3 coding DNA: TGTGCCAGCGGGTCATATCAAGAGACCCAGTACTTC.

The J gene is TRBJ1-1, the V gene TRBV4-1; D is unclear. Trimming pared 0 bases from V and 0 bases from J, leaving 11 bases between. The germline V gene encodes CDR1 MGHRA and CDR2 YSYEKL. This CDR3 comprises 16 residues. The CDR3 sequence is CASSQEWGNVNTEAFF. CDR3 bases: TGCGCCAGCAGCCAAGAGTGGGGTAATGTGAACACTGAAGCTTTCTTT.

The CDR3 DNA follows: TGTGCCAGCAGCCACTTGGGGGACAACTATGGCTACACCTTC. Amino acids: CASSHLGDNYGYTF. The chain is built from TRBV4-2 and TRBJ1-2; D possibly corresponds to TRBD1 (5 bases). There are 14 residues in the CDR3. V dropped 3 bases and J dropped 2 bases, with 10 bases sitting between them. Germline-derived CDR1 and CDR2 are LGHNA and YNFKEQ.

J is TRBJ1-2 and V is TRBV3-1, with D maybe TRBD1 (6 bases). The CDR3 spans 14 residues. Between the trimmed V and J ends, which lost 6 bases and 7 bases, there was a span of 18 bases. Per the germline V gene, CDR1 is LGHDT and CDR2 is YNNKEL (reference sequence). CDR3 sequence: CASRHDTGTRGYTF. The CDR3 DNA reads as TGTGCCAGCAGACACGACACAGGGACCCGTGGCTACACCTTC.

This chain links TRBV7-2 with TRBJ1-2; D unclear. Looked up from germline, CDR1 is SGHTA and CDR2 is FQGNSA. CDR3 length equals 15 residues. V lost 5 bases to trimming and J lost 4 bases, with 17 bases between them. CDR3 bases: TGTGCCAGCAGCCCTACAAAGTTCCGCGCCTATGGCTACACCTTC. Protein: CASSPTKFRAYGYTF.

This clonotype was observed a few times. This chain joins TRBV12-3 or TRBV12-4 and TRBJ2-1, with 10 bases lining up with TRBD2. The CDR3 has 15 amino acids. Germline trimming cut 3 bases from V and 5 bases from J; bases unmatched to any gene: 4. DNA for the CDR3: TGTGCCAGCAGTTTTGCGGGACTAGCGAACAATGAGCAGTTCTTC. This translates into CASSFAGLANNEQFF.

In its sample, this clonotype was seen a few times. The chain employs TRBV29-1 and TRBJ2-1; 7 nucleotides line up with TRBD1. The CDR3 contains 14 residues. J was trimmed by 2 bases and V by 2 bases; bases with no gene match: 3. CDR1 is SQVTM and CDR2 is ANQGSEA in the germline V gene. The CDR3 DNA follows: TGCAGCGTTGAAAGGGGGCTTACCTACAATGAGCAGTTCTTC. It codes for CSVERGLTYNEQFF.

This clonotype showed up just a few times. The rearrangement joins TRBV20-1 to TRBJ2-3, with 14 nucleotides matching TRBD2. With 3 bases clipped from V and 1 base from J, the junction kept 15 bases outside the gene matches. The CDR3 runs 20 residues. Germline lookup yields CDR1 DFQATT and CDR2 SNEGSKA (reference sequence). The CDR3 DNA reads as TGCAGTGCTAGGGTTCCTCCCGGGACTAGCGGGAGTGGAGGCACAGATACGCAGTATTTT. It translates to CSARVPPGTSGSGGTDTQYF.

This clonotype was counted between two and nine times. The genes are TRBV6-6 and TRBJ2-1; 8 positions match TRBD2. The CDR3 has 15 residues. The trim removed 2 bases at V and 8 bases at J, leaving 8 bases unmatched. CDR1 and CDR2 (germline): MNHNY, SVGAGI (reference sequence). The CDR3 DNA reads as TGTGCCAGCAGTTACGGGCGGGGGGCCCTGGATGAGCAGTTCTTC. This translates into CASSYGRGALDEQFF.

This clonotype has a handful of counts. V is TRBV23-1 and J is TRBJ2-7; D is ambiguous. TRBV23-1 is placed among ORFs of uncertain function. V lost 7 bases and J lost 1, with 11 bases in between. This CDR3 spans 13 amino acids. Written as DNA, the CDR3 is TGCGCCAGCACCCCAGCCGCATCCTACGAGCAGTACTTC. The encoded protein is CASTPAASYEQYF.

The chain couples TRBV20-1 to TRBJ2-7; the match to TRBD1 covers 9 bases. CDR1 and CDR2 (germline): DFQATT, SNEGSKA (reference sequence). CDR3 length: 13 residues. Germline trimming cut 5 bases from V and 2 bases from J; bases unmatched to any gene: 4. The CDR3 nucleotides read TGCAGTGCTGTCCGGGACAGGGCCTACGAGCAGTACTTC. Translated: CSAVRDRAYEQYF.

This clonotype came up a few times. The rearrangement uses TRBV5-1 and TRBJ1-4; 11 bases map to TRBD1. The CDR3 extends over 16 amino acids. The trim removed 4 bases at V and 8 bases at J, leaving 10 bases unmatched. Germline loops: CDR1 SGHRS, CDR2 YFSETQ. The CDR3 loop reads CASSREKGQGAEKLFF. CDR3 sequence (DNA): TGCGCCAGCAGCCGTGAAAAAGGACAGGGGGCGGAAAAACTGTTTTTT.